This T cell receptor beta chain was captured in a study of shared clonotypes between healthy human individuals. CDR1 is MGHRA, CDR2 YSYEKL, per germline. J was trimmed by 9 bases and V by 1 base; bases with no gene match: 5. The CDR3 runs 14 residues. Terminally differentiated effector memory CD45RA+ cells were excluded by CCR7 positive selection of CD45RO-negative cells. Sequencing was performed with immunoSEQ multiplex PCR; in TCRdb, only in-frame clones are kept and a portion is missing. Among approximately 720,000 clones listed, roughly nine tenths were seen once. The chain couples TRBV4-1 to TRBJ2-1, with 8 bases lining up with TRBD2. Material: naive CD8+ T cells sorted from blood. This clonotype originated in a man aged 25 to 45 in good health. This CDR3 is CASSQGGLAAEQFF. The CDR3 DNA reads TGCGCCAGCAGCCAAGGAGGACTAGCAGCTGAGCAGTTCTTC.